This entry lists 30 T cell receptor beta chains sequenced from one sample in a study of blood T cells in healthy people across ages. Together with a sample-barcoded 5' primer, a J-beta primer mix was included in a second PCR lasting roughly 6 to 12 cycles. TCRdb called the 5' RACE reads again in MiXCR, with one record for every CDR3 protein. The table includes some 790,000 distinct CDR3 sequences, about 28% detected once. The specimen sequenced was blood. Source of these receptors: an elderly woman in good health.

Points on this clonotype: A junction end diverges from the germline sequence, so it may reflect a read error. The V gene is TRBV24-1, the J gene TRBJ2-2; 9 nucleotides match TRBD1. CDR3 length: 16 amino acids. Per germline, CDR1 KGHDR and CDR2 SFDVKD. As DNA, the CDR3 is TGTGCCACCAGTGATCCGGGACAGGGTGACACCGGGGAGCGGTTTTTT. Translating gives CATSDPGQGDTGERFF.

To note about this clonotype: A single base separates this from a much larger clone, so it may be a read error. This chain joins TRBV7-2 and TRBJ2-5, with TRBD2 matching 11 bases. This CDR3 region has 15 residues. CDR1 and CDR2 from the germline V gene are SGHTA and FQGNSA. The V gene end was trimmed by 10 bases and the J gene end by 11 bases; junction bases not matched to a gene: 18. CDR3 DNA sequence: TGTGCCACCAATAGCGGGGGGGCTCTTTACAATGAGCAGTACTTC. It specifies CATNSGGALYNEQYF.

Worth noting for this clonotype: A much larger clone lies a single base off, so this may be a read error. This chain links TRBV27 with TRBJ2-1; 9 bases agree with TRBD2. The germline CDR1 and CDR2 sequences are MNHEY and SMNVEV (reference sequence). The length of the CDR3 is 16 residues. The CDR3 here is CASSFSSLAGRNVQFF. CDR3 DNA: TGTGCCAGCAGTTTCTCGTCCCTAGCGGGGAGGAATGTGCAGTTCTTC.

This clonotype was observed a handful of times. The chain links TRBV3-1 to TRBJ2-5, with D possibly being TRBD2 (5 bases). The germline CDR1 and CDR2 sequences are LGHDT and YNNKEL (reference sequence). This CDR3 contains 14 residues. Trimming shortened V by 1 base and J by 5 bases, and 11 bases separated the two germline ends. The chain's CDR3 is CASSQARQRETQYF. The CDR3 nucleotides read TGTGCCAGCAGCCAAGCCAGGCAGCGGGAGACCCAGTACTTC.

Remarks on this clonotype: A much bigger clone sits one base away, suggesting this may be a read error. The rearrangement uses TRBV7-2 and TRBJ1-6; D unclear. The CDR3 extends over 16 amino acids. CDR1 SGHTA and CDR2 FQGNSA come from the germline V gene. The CDR3 DNA follows: TGTGCCAGCAGCTTAGCCGTCGGGAAAACTAGCTCACCCCCCCACTTT. Translated, it gives CASSLAVGKTSSPPHF.

This clonotype appeared a single time. The junction differs from germline at one of its ends, possibly a read error. This chain links TRBV2 with TRBJ2-4, with 8 bases fitting TRBD1. The CDR3 contains 18 residues. CDR1 and CDR2 (germline): SNHLY, FYNNEI. CDR3 sequence: CVSSQQGGNLIAKNIQYF. CDR3 in DNA: TGTGTCAGCAGCCAACAGGGGGGAAACTTGATAGCCAAAAACATTCAGTACTTC.

This clonotype was found many times. V usage is TRBV24-1 and J usage is TRBJ1-2; D is uncertain. Germline assignment: CDR1 KGHDR and CDR2 SFDVKD. With 3 bases removed from V and 0 bases from J, the gap between germline ends came to 4 bases. This CDR3 has 13 residues. Here the CDR3 reads CATSDGPNYGYTF. DNA for the CDR3: TGTGCCACCAGTGATGGACCTAACTATGGCTACACCTTC.

This clonotype occurred a few times. A read error is possible here, since a much larger clone lies one base away. The J gene is TRBJ2-7, the V gene TRBV11-2; 9 bases agree with TRBD2. The J segment lost 10 bases and the V segment lost 5 bases, leaving 24 bases of the junction unmatched. Germline CDR1 reads SGHAT; CDR2 reads FQNNGV. This CDR3 is 18 amino acids long. CDR3: CASSQGTSRGQSFGTQYF. CDR3 nucleotide sequence: TGTGCCAGCAGCCAGGGGACTAGCAGGGGCCAGTCCTTTGGAACCCAGTACTTC.

This clonotype was seen at least ten times. The J gene is TRBJ2-3, the V gene TRBV20-1; unclear D gene. This CDR3 comprises 17 residues. CDR1 is DFQATT and CDR2 is SNEGSKA in the germline V gene (reference sequence). The V gene lost 2 bases and the J gene lost 6 bases, with 24 bases spanning the gap. This CDR3 is CSARSFAATGSSDTQYF. CDR3 DNA sequence: TGCAGTGCTAGATCGTTCGCTGCAACCGGATCTTCCGATACGCAGTATTTT.

This clonotype was seen only a few times. The gene calls are TRBV7-9 and TRBJ2-3; TRBD1 aligns across 10 bases. With V trimmed by 5 bases and J by 4 bases, 9 bases remained unmatched. Germline CDR1 and CDR2: SEHNR and FQNEAQ (reference sequence). CDR3 length: 16 amino acids. CDR3 residues: CASSKWTGGRADTQYF. The CDR3 DNA is TGTGCCAGCAGCAAATGGACAGGGGGAAGGGCAGATACGCAGTATTTT. Looking up the rest from reference TRBV7-9 and TRBJ2-3 gives the full variable domain: DTGVSQNPRHKITKRGQNVTFRCDPISEHNRLYWYRQTLGQGPEFLTYFQNEAQLEKSRLLSDRFSAERPKGSFSTLEIQRTEQGDSAMYLCASSKWTGGRADTQYFGPGTRLTVL.

Many counts were recorded for this clonotype. The chain has TRBV27 and TRBJ2-5; D is possibly TRBD2 (5 bases). The CDR3 sequence is 14 residues long. V gave up 6 bases and J gave up 5 bases, with 16 bases separating them. Germline CDR1 and CDR2: MNHEY and SMNVEV (reference sequence). The CDR3 coding sequence is TGTGCCAGCAGGACGGGATACGCATCGGAGACCCAGTACTTC. Translating it yields CASRTGYASETQYF.

This clonotype appeared a single time. A clone one base away is much larger, so this may be a read error. The gene calls are TRBV20-1 and TRBJ2-1; 10 positions match TRBD2. CDR3 size: 17 residues. Germline CDR1 reads DFQATT; CDR2 reads SNEGSKA (reference sequence). CDR3 protein: CSLYPAGGPPDWNEQFF. CDR3 bases: TGCAGCCTCTACCCAGCGGGGGGGCCTCCAGATTGGAATGAGCAGTTCTTC.

V and J are TRBV7-9 and TRBJ1-2; D may be TRBD1 (5 bases). Trimming cost V 6 bases and J 4 bases, with 21 bases left between them. CDR1 and CDR2 from the germline V gene are SEHNR and FQNEAQ (reference sequence). The CDR3 is 16 amino acids. This CDR3 reads CASSLRTPQGGYGYTF. The CDR3 DNA follows: TGTGCCAGCAGTTTAAGGACACCCCAGGGAGGCTATGGCTACACCTTC.

The J gene is TRBJ2-3, the V gene TRBV7-2; D gene uncertain. V was shortened by 2 bases and J by 2 bases, with 8 bases between the two germline ends. Germline CDR1 reads SGHTA; CDR2 reads FQGNSA. CDR3 length: 14 amino acids. The CDR3 here is CASSLRTTTDTQYF. CDR3 DNA: TGTGCCAGCAGCTTACGAACAACCACAGATACGCAGTATTTT.

Details on this clonotype: A much larger clone sits a single nucleotide away, making a read error possible. The V call is TRBV7-2, the J call TRBJ2-7; no reliable D call. Matching the DNA end better, TRBJ2-5 makes the J call doubtful. CDR1 is SGHTA, CDR2 FQGNSA, per germline. This CDR3 has 14 amino acids. The CDR3 reads CARSLRWAGETQYF. The CDR3 DNA sequence: TGTGCCCGCAGCCTCCGCTGGGCCGGAGAGACCCAGTACTTC.

Of note for this clonotype: This may be a read error: a much more frequent sequence differs by one nucleotide. The chain combines TRBV5-4 with TRBJ2-1; D is possibly TRBD1 (5 bases). The assigned J gene may be wrong: the sequence end matches TRBJ2-7 better. The length of the CDR3 is 16 residues. Germline V gene lookup returns CDR1 SGHNT and CDR2 YYREEE (reference sequence). The CDR3 spells CASSTRQFTSYNEQYF. The CDR3 DNA follows: TGTGCCAGCAGCACCCGACAGTTTACCTCCTACAATGAGCAGTACTTC.

The chain recombines TRBV20-1 with TRBJ1-1; 9 bases line up with TRBD1. Germline CDR1 is DFQATT and CDR2 is SNEGSKA (reference sequence). The CDR3 is 14 residues long. With V trimmed by 2 bases and J by 4 bases, 5 bases remained unmatched. Here the CDR3 reads CSARRQGVRTEAFF. The CDR3 DNA is TGCAGTGCTAGACGACAGGGGGTGCGCACTGAAGCTTTCTTT.

This clonotype was picked up one time. One junction end disagrees with the germline gene, perhaps due to a read error. V gene TRBV20-1 combines with J gene TRBJ1-2, with 10 bases that match TRBD1. Germline CDR1 reads DFQATT; CDR2 reads SNEGSKA (reference sequence). This CDR3 has 12 amino acids. DNA of the CDR3: TGCGGTGCTAGACAGGGGGCGCAGGCACACACCTTC. Protein sequence: CGARQGAQAHTF.

This clonotype was seen only a few times. This chain links TRBV21-1 with TRBJ1-4. TRBV21-1 is a pseudogene. This CDR3 region has 14 residues. The CDR3 DNA is TGTGCCAGCAGGAAAGACGCGTTGGAGGAAAAACTGTTTTTT. This encodes CASRKDALEEKLFF.

This clonotype has ten or more counts. V usage is TRBV28 and J usage is TRBJ2-5, with TRBD2 matching 11 bases. The CDR3 sequence is 15 residues long. Losses at the gene ends were 8 bases for V and 1 base for J; bases not matched to a gene: 6. CDR1 is MDHEN, CDR2 SYDVKM, per germline. CDR3 in DNA: TGTGCCAGCCACGGGACTAGCGGCTTCCAAGAGACCCAGTACTTC. It yields the protein CASHGTSGFQETQYF. Based on the CDR3 plus reference TRBV28 and TRBJ2-5, the full variable domain is DVKVTQSSRYLVKRTGEKVFLECVQDMDHENMFWYRQDPGLGLRLIYFSYDVKMKEKGDIPEGYSVSREKKERFSLILESASTNQTSMYLCASHGTSGFQETQYFGPGTRLLVL.

As concerns this clonotype: The junction differs from germline at one of its ends, possibly a read error. This chain joins TRBV6-9 and TRBJ2-3, with 9 nucleotides matching TRBD2. This CDR3 spans 17 amino acids. From germline, CDR1 is MNHGY and CDR2 SVAAGI. The CDR3 loop reads CASSYPSSGMVSDRQYF. As DNA, the CDR3 is TGTGCCAGCAGTTATCCCTCTAGCGGGATGGTTTCAGATAGGCAGTATTTT.

This clonotype occurred many times. The J gene is TRBJ2-5, the V gene TRBV18; TRBD2 agrees at 9 bases. Trimming at V came to 5 bases and at J to 4 bases, leaving 8 bases not matched to a gene. There are 15 residues in the CDR3. Germline CDR1 reads KGHSH; CDR2 reads LQKENI. The CDR3 DNA follows: TGTGCCAGCTCATCGAGCGGGGGGAAAGGAGAGACCCAGTACTTC. Translating it yields CASSSSGGKGETQYF.

This clonotype was detected only a few times. A much bigger clone sits one base away, suggesting this may be a read error. The V call is TRBV12-3 or TRBV12-4, the J call TRBJ2-3; 8 bases are a match to TRBD1. Trimming cost V 4 bases and J 4 bases; bases outside gene matches: 7. The CDR3 has 15 residues. This chain's CDR3 is CASSYDRGSADTQYF. The CDR3 coding sequence is TGTGCCAGCAGTTACGACAGGGGAAGCGCAGATACGCAGTATTTT.

The gene calls are TRBV6-2 or TRBV6-3 and TRBJ2-1; a possible D gene is TRBD2 (6 bases). The better agreement between TRBJ2-7 and the DNA end casts doubt on the J call. The CDR3 consists of 17 residues. Germline lookup yields CDR1 MNHEY and CDR2 SVGEGT. DNA for the CDR3: TGTGCCAGCAGTAAGGGACGGAGCGGGTTGGACTACAATGAGCAGTACTTC. It encodes CASSKGRSGLDYNEQYF.

Ten or more counts support this clonotype. The J gene is TRBJ2-1, the V gene TRBV28; perhaps TRBD2 as D (6 bases). The length of the CDR3 is 14 residues. Germline V gene lookup returns CDR1 MDHEN and CDR2 SYDVKM. The V end lost 7 bases, the J end lost 6 bases, and 16 bases lay between the germline ends. The CDR3 sequence is CASTQTGLTNEQFF. The CDR3 nucleotides are TGTGCCAGCACCCAAACGGGACTTACCAATGAGCAGTTCTTC.

The chain carries TRBV4-3 and TRBJ2-1; 10 nucleotides line up with TRBD2. The J call may not be correct, given that the DNA end is closer to TRBJ2-7. The CDR3 has 21 residues. Germline V lookup: CDR1 LGHNA, CDR2 YSLEER. CDR3 DNA: TGCGCCAGCAGCCAAGAAGGACGGTTTAGGACGAGCGGGGGGGCATACAATGAGCAGTACTTC. This codes for CASSQEGRFRTSGGAYNEQYF.

This clonotype was seen a handful of times. The genes are TRBV6-5 and TRBJ2-5, with 8 positions matching TRBD1. The J call may be incorrect, as the DNA end agrees better with TRBJ2-1. The germline gives CDR1 MNHEY, CDR2 SVGAGI. This CDR3 spans 15 amino acids. The CDR3 sequence: CASRSGQGRIETQFF. For the CDR3, the DNA is TGTGCCAGCAGAAGCGGACAGGGAAGAATCGAGACCCAGTTCTTC.

This clonotype was counted only a few times. The CDR3, as DNA: TGTGCCAGCAGTTGGAGGGAGGGCAGTGAAGCTTTCTTT. Encoded protein: CASSWREGSEAFF. The V call is TRBV6-2 or TRBV6-3, the J call TRBJ1-1; D unclear. V lost 4 bases and J lost 7, with 13 bases in between. Germline CDR1 MNHEY, CDR2 SVGEGT. This CDR3 region has 13 residues.

The chain carries TRBV3-1 and TRBJ2-1; D possibly corresponds to TRBD1 (6 bases). Trimming removed 2 bases at V and 2 bases at J, with 16 bases between. The CDR3 loop spans 17 amino acids. From germline, CDR1 is LGHDT and CDR2 YNNKEL (reference sequence). The chain's CDR3 is CASSQLNLRTAYNEQFF. CDR3 bases: TGTGCCAGCAGCCAACTGAACCTGAGGACAGCCTACAATGAGCAGTTCTTC.

Regarding this clonotype: At one end, the junction sequence differs from germline, possibly due to a read error. This sequence joins TRBV20-1 and TRBJ1-2, with a possible D match to TRBD1 (5 bases). The germline V gene has CDR1 DFQATT and CDR2 SNEGSKA (reference sequence). The length of the CDR3 is 16 residues. The chain's CDR3 is CSAKSGEGDPNYGSTF. CDR3 coding DNA: TGCAGTGCCAAGTCGGGGGAAGGGGATCCTAACTATGGCTCCACCTTC.